The T cell receptor (beta chain) under discussion was sequenced for a study of tumor-infiltrating lymphocytes in primary liver carcinoma. Study conclusions and caveats: Detection in all five tumor regions applied to only about 8-25% of top clones. Relative to blood, tumors carried a significantly larger fraction of the repertoire in their top 250 clones (p = 0.039). Overlap in tumor-adjacent and tumor-blood pairs fell below that of tumor region pairs.

From about 0.45 ug total RNA, TCR beta cDNA was generated with a primer in the constant region. It was through three nested multiplex PCR rounds of slightly modified ARM-PCR that TCR beta libraries arose. PCR rounds one and two used TRBV1-TRBV30 forward primers with a C-beta reverse primer for 10 cycles each. Each CDR3 protein gets one entry after TCRdb re-called the multiplex PCR reads with MiXCR. The data show about 100,000 distinct CDR3 sequences, with more than 60% seen just once and 9% to 10% held by the top ten. Germline V gene sequence: CDR1 MDHEN, CDR2 SYDVKM. This CDR3 spans 16 amino acids. In the case of this clonotype: Its target is not known. Germline is not matched at one junction end, which may reflect a read error.

Co-extraction of RNA and DNA was performed on about 20-32 mg of unsorted bulk tissue. The clonotype was recovered from a woman aged 55 to 70 with primary liver carcinoma and hepatitis B virus infection. The sample was liver tumor tissue from sampling region 5. Subset defined: tumor region T5, tumor centre. The chain uses TRBV28 and TRBJ2-1; TRBD2 might be the D (6 bases). The CDR3, as DNA: TGTGCCAGCAGTTTATTAACCAGCGGGCACTACAGTGAGCAGTTCTTC. Amino acid sequence: CASSLLTSGHYSEQFF.